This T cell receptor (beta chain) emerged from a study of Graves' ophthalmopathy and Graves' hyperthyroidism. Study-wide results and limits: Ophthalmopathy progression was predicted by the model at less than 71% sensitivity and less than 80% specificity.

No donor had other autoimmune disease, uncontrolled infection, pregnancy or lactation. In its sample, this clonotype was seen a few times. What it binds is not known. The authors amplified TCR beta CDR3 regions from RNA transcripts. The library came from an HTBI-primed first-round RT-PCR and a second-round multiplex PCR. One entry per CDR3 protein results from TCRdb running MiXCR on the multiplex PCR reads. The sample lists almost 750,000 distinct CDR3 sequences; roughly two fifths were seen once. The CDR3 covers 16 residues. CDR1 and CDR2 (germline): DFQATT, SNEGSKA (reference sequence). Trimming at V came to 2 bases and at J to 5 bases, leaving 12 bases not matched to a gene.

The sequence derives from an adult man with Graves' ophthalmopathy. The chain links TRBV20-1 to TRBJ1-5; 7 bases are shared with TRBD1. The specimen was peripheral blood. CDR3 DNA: TGCAGTGCTAGAACTAACAGGGGTAGCTTGGATCAGCCCCAGCATTTT. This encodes CSARTNRGSLDQPQHF.